This TCR beta chain is drawn from a study of T cell responses to AZD1222 COVID-19 vaccine. Turning to the study itself: Second-dose intervals near 4 or 12 weeks were combined.

The V and J ends lost 6 bases and 8 bases respectively, with 13 bases between them. CDR1 is MDHEN, CDR2 SYDVKM, per germline. CDR3 length: 13 residues. Whole-study results and caveats: Clonal diversity may have been underestimated, and the donors were mostly white British, with more females than males. Reportedly, nearly half of unique spike TCRs recognized epitopes outside B.1.351/B.1.1.7 mutations.

Here immunoSEQ multiplex PCR was the method, and the copy in TCRdb shows in-frame clones only, minus some. The sample contains roughly 200,000 clones, just over 85% of which appear only once. With respect to this clone: Its antigen is as yet unknown.

Source: peripheral blood, taken on day 0 of AZD1222 vaccination. The chain couples TRBV28 to TRBJ1-4; tentative D call: TRBD1 (6 bases). The source is an adult in good health. CDR3 amino acids: CASRGPGGEKLFF. The CDR3 nucleotides read TGTGCCAGCAGGGGGCCTGGGGGCGAAAAACTGTTTTTT.